What follows describes a single T cell receptor (beta chain). With V trimmed by 7 bases and J by 7 bases, 6 bases remained unmatched. This CDR3 contains 12 residues. Germline CDR1 WSHSY, CDR2 SAAADI. This entry comes from a study of blood T cell repertoires in COVID-19. The data were produced by immunoSEQ multiplex PCR, yet TCRdb's version contains in-frame clones alone and is incomplete. The data hold 85,000 to 110,000 clones, with around nine tenths observed a single time. Sequencing was performed on peripheral blood. This TCR came from a woman older than 75 in a cohort sampled during active COVID-19. This rearrangement joins TRBV10-2 to TRBJ2-7; 8 bases line up with TRBD1. CDR3 nucleotides: TGCGCCAGCAACCAGGGGGCGGGGGAGCAGTACTTC. It is translated as CASNQGAGEQYF.